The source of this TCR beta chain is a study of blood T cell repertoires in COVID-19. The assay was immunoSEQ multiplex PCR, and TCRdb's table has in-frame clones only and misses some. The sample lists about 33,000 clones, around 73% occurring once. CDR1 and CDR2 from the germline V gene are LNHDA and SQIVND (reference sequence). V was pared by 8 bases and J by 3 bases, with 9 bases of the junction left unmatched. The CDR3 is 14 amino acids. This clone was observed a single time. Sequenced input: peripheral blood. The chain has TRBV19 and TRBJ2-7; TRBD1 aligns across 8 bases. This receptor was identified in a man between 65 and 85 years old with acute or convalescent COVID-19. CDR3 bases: TGTGCCAGTCACAGCGGACAGGGAAACTACGAGCAGTACTTC. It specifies CASHSGQGNYEQYF.